Below are 8 T cell receptor beta chains sequenced from a single sample in a study of cytomegalovirus exposure and HLA in healthy donors. PCR amplification relied on 60 Vbeta primers (plus 13 Jbeta primers). Sequencing was performed with immunoSEQ multiplex PCR; in TCRdb, only in-frame clones are kept and a portion is missing. The sample consists of about 220,000 clones, roughly 87% of them appearing once. The sequenced material came from PBMCs. The receptors stem from a woman aged 35 to 49 in good health and CMV-seropositive.

This clone was observed a single time. This chain joins TRBV10-1 and TRBJ1-1, with 7 bases aligning to TRBD1. This CDR3 is built from 15 residues. J gave up 5 bases and V 0 bases, and 6 bases lay outside the gene matches. Germline V gene lookup returns CDR1 WNHNN and CDR2 SYGVQD (reference sequence). The CDR3 DNA reads TGCGCCAGCAGTGAGTCGTCAGGGGGAAGGACTGAAGCTTTCTTT. Translating gives CASSESSGGRTEAFF.

The CDR3: CASSLYLLGTANTEAFF. The CDR3 DNA is TGTGCCAGCAGCTTATATTTGCTCGGGACAGCTAACACTGAAGCTTTCTTT. The J gene is TRBJ1-1, the V gene TRBV7-3; 7 bases line up with TRBD1. Germline lookup yields CDR1 SGHTA and CDR2 FQGTGA. The CDR3 length is 17 residues. After removal of 2 bases from V and 2 bases from J, the junction contained 11 bases not matched to a gene. The variable domain in full, completed from reference TRBV7-3 and TRBJ1-1, reads GAGVSQTPSNKVTEKGKYVELRCDPISGHTALYWYRQSLGQGPEFLIYFQGTGAADDSGLPNDRFFAVRPEGSVSTLKIQRTERGDSAVYLCASSLYLLGTANTEAFFGQGTRLTVV.

This sequence joins TRBV27 and TRBJ1-2; D may be TRBD1 (6 bases). The length of the CDR3 is 13 residues. Germline V gives CDR1 MNHEY, CDR2 SMNVEV (reference sequence). Trimming removed 6 bases from V and 4 bases from J, with 12 bases in between. The CDR3 spells CASRPRTAYGYTF. DNA of the CDR3: TGTGCCAGCAGGCCCCGGACAGCCTATGGCTACACCTTC.

V and J are TRBV29-1 and TRBJ2-2; possible D gene TRBD1, 6 bases. V was pared by 3 bases and J by 3 bases, with 8 bases between. Germline V gene lookup returns CDR1 SQVTM and CDR2 ANQGSEA. This CDR3 contains 13 residues. The chain's CDR3 is CSVDRGYTGELFF. The CDR3 region has the DNA TGCAGCGTTGACAGGGGATACACCGGGGAGCTGTTTTTT.

The CDR3 is CAWSVPGQGNQPQHF. DNA for the CDR3: TGTGCCTGGAGTGTACCGGGACAGGGCAATCAGCCCCAGCATTTT. The chain couples TRBV30 to TRBJ1-5, with 8 nucleotides matching TRBD1. This CDR3 contains 15 residues. Per the germline V gene, CDR1 is GTSNPN and CDR2 is SVGIG (reference sequence). V lost 0 bases, J lost 2 bases, and 3 bases stayed unmatched.

This clone has only a few counts. This chain connects TRBV10-3 to TRBJ2-1; D might be TRBD1 (6 bases). CDR1 is ENHRY, CDR2 SYGVKD, per germline. The V gene lost 10 bases and the J gene lost 5 bases, with 18 bases spanning the gap. The CDR3 consists of 14 residues. CDR3: CATTPGTQNNEQFF. CDR3 DNA: TGTGCCACCACGCCCGGGACACAAAACAATGAGCAGTTCTTC.

This sequence joins TRBV5-1 and TRBJ2-7, with 8 bases matching TRBD1. The junction had 6 bases not matched to a gene; V was cut back by 0 bases and J by 7 bases. The CDR3 consists of 14 residues. Germline loops: CDR1 SGHRS, CDR2 YFSETQ. This CDR3 is CASSLVTGDEEQYF. The CDR3, as DNA: TGCGCCAGCAGCTTGGTGACAGGGGATGAAGAGCAGTACTTC.

V gene TRBV5-1 combines with J gene TRBJ1-1, with D possibly matching TRBD1 (6 bases). The V gene lost 0 bases and the J gene lost 4 bases, with 13 bases spanning the gap. Per germline, CDR1 SGHRS and CDR2 YFSETQ. The CDR3 covers 15 residues. The chain's CDR3 is CASSLAGGRVTEAFF. The DNA for the CDR3 is TGCGCCAGCAGCTTGGCCGGGGGGCGAGTCACTGAAGCTTTCTTT.